Sequencing of this T cell receptor (beta chain) was carried out in a study of blood T cell repertoires in COVID-19 (dated by TCRdb to 2020 to 2021). Broadly, across the study: Samples from collaborators originated in the United States, Italy and Spain and spanned both the acute and convalescent phases of COVID-19. A de-identified subject ID, COVID-19 status, age in years and sex were almost always included in the sample metadata. Deeply sampled blood TCRbeta repertoires from subjects exposed to, actively infected with, or recovered from COVID-19 were included in the dataset. The samples were drawn from the first 160 participants of the ongoing ImmuneRACE study and from about 1,200 subjects provided by 6 global collaborators. The repertoires were released in a freely available public database intended as a resource for research on the immune response to SARS-CoV-2. Where available, HLA class I and class II types were taken from metadata supplied by the sample provider and were not determined by assay-based typing. The material from the prospective study consisted of cDNA or gDNA derived from T cells, B-cell-depleted T cells, or PBMCs. General study outcomes and caveats: The quantity of clinical and demographic metadata differed by source and by participant and was supplied without curation.

Participants in the prospective study were enrolled through a virtual design, were aged 18 to 89 years, and lived in approximately 25 United States geographic areas. To assign participants to cohorts, the prospective study relied on clinical history that participants themselves reported in a screening survey and a study questionnaire. For ImmuneRACE Cohort 3, a participant was defined as recovered based on two consecutive negative NP/OP PCR tests, clearance by a healthcare professional, or resolution of symptoms. In the prospective study, mobile phlebotomists collected whole blood, serum and a nasopharyngeal or oropharyngeal swab from each participant. Additional blood draws and questionnaires over an approximately two-month period could optionally be provided by prospective study participants. Prospective study blood samples were shipped either frozen or at room temperature before DNA extraction.

TCRbeta CDR3 regions were amplified from genomic DNA using the immunoSEQ Assay, a bias-controlled multiplex PCR. Concerning the study's data processing: Within the assay, amplification of reference gene primers was used to estimate how many nucleated cells each sample contained. Sequence reads were collapsed and filtered to measure the absolute abundance of every unique TCRbeta CDR3 rearrangement. For each sample, productive Simpson clonality was calculated as the square root of Simpson's diversity index across productive rearrangements. The source is immuneACCESS, and TCRdb retained only in-frame sequences with V and J called. Part of the clones is not carried over; for the studies checked, unresolved V genes explain less than half of this, and the remainder is unexplained. The V and J calls and clone size are taken from that table; D and trimming were inferred from the DNA. The sample includes about 310,000 clones, with roughly 89% observed a single time. Roughly a tenth of the sample goes to the ten largest clones.

This clone was picked up one time. Its target antigen remains unknown. No per-base quality is available; no much larger clone lies one base away. CDR1 and CDR2, per the germline V gene (reference sequence), are MNHEY and SMNVEV. The CDR3 measures 18 amino acids from cysteine to phenylalanine. The only DNA kept is the CDR3, 54 bases in frame from the first base. At the junction V is shortened by 6 bases and J by 4 bases; bases outside the gene matches: 18. This receptor was taken from a woman aged 30 to 39 who had recovered from COVID-19. The specimen sequenced was PBMCs or T cells enriched from blood (not recorded which). In this chain, TRBV27 is recombined with TRBJ1-2; 9 bases in the junction line up with TRBD1. Here is the DNA: TGTGCCAGCAGGATGACCGGGACAGGGAAGGGGGGGGGCTATGGCTACACCTTC. Its translation reads: CASRMTGTGKGGGYGYTF.